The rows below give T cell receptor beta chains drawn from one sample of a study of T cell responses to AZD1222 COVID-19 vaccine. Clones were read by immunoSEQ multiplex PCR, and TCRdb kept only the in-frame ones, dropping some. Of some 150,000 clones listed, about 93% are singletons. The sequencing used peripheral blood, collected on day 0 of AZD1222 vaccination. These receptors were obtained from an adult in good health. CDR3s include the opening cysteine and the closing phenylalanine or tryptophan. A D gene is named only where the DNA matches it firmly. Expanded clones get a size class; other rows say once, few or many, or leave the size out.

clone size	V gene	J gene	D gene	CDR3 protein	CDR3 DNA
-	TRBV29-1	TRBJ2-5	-	CSVETRDTYQETQYF	TGCAGCGTAGAGACCCGGGACACTTACCAAGAGACCCAGTACTTC
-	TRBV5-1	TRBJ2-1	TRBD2	CASSLTLAAGESEQFF	TGCGCCAGCAGCTTGACGTTGGCAGCGGGAGAATCTGAGCAGTTCTTC
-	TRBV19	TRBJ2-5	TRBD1	CASSISGTGGDETQYF	TGTGCCAGTAGTATATCCGGGACAGGGGGCGACGAGACCCAGTACTTC
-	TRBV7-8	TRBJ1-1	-	CASSSGTMMNTEAFF	TGTGCCAGCAGCTCGGGGACCATGATGAACACTGAAGCTTTCTTT
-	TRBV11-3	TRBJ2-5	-	CASSLEGGQETQYF	TGTGCCAGCAGCCTAGAGGGGGGCCAAGAGACCCAGTACTTC
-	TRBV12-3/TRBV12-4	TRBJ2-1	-	CASSLTVEQFF	TGTGCCAGCAGCCTGACAGTTGAGCAGTTCTTC
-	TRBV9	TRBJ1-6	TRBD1	CASSVVRTGKSSPLHF	TGTGCCAGCAGCGTAGTACGGACAGGGAAGAGTTCACCCCTCCACTTT
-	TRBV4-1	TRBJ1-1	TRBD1	CASSRRPTGGRVRNTEAFF	TGCGCCAGCAGCCGTAGACCGACAGGGGGCAGGGTCAGGAACACTGAAGCTTTCTTT
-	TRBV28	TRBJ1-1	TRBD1	CASSKPLYRGLETEAFF	TGTGCCAGCAGCAAACCCCTCTACAGGGGGCTGGAGACTGAAGCTTTCTTT
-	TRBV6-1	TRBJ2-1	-	CASSEGSSYNEQFF	TGTGCCAGCAGTGAAGGGAGCTCCTACAATGAGCAGTTCTTC
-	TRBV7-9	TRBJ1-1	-	CASSLQGAVVTEAFF	TGTGCCAGCAGCCTACAGGGAGCCGTTGTCACTGAAGCTTTCTTT
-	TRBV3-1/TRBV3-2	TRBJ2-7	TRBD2	CASSPGLDTGEQYF	TGTGCCAGCAGCCCGGGACTAGATACGGGGGAGCAGTACTTC
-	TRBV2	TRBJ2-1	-	CASSPGRPDYNEQFF	TGTGCCAGCAGCCCGGGACGGCCGGACTACAATGAGCAGTTCTTC
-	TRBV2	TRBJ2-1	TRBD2	CASTRGTSGRVEFF	TGTGCCAGCACTAGAGGGACTAGCGGGAGAGTTGAGTTCTTC
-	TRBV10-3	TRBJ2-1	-	CAISRLNYNEQFF	TGTGCCATCAGTAGACTCAACTACAATGAGCAGTTCTTC
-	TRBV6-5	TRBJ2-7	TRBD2	CASSIGTSRYEQYF	TGTGCCAGCAGCATAGGGACTAGCAGATACGAGCAGTACTTC
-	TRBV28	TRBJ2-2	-	CASSPSTGELFF	TGTGCCAGCAGTCCCTCGACCGGGGAGCTGTTTTTT
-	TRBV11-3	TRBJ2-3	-	CASSLTRADTQYF	TGTGCCAGCAGCTTAACGCGCGCAGATACGCAGTATTTT
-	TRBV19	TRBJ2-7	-	CASSRGPPGEQYF	TGTGCCAGTAGCCGCGGGCCACCCGGCGAGCAGTACTTC
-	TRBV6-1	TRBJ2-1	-	CASSESDNEQFF	TGTGCCAGCAGTGAATCAGATAATGAGCAGTTCTTC
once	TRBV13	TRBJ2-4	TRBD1	CASSPKTGKNIQYF	TGTGCCAGCAGCCCTAAGACAGGGAAAAACATTCAGTACTTC
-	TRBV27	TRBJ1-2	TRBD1	CASGTVTGVYGYTF	TGTGCCAGCGGTACCGTGACAGGGGTCTATGGCTACACCTTC
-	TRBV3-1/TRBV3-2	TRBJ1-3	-	CASSQEGLFLSGNTIYF	TGTGCCAGCAGCCAAGAGGGACTCTTCCTCTCTGGAAACACCATATATTTT
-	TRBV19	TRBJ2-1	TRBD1	CASSPTDRVSSYNEQFF	TGTGCCAGTAGCCCGACTGACAGGGTGAGCTCCTACAATGAGCAGTTCTTC
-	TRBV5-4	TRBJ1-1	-	CASSPGVRMNTEAFF	TGTGCCAGCAGCCCGGGCGTACGGATGAACACTGAAGCTTTCTTT
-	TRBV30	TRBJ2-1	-	CAWSEGQYNEQFF	TGTGCCTGGAGTGAAGGACAGTACAATGAGCAGTTCTTC
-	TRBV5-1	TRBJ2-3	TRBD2	CASSSTSGTDTQYF	TGCGCCAGCAGCTCGACTAGCGGCACAGATACGCAGTATTTT
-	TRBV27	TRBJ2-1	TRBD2	CASSDEGLAAYNEQFF	TGTGCCAGCAGCGACGAGGGACTAGCGGCCTACAATGAGCAGTTCTTC
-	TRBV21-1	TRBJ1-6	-	CASKNSQSSYNSPLHF	TGTGCCAGCAAGAACAGCCAGAGCTCCTATAATTCACCCCTCCACTTT
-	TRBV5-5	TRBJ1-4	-	CASSDGTSNEKLFF	TGTGCCAGCAGCGATGGGACCTCCAATGAAAAACTGTTTTTT
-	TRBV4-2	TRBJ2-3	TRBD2	CASSQDGWTSGTDTQYF	TGTGCCAGCAGCCAAGATGGTTGGACTAGCGGCACAGATACGCAGTATTTT
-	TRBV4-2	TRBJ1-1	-	CASSPPLNTEAFF	TGTGCCAGCAGCCCTCCCTTGAACACTGAAGCTTTCTTT
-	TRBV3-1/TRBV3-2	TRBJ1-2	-	CASSQGVANYGYTF	TGTGCCAGCAGCCAAGGTGTAGCTAACTATGGCTACACCTTC
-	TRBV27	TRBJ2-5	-	CASSLNGGAETQYF	TGTGCCAGCAGTTTAAATGGAGGGGCAGAGACCCAGTACTTC
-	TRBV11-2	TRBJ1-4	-	CASSLTTTATNEKLFF	TGTGCCAGCAGCCTTACGACAACCGCAACTAATGAAAAACTGTTTTTT
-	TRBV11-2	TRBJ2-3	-	CASSLGRVRTPDTQYF	TGTGCCAGCAGCTTAGGCCGGGTGCGGACCCCCGATACGCAGTATTTT
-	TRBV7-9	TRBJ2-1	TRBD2	CASSHPAGGYYNEQFF	TGTGCCAGCAGCCACCCAGCGGGGGGCTATTACAATGAGCAGTTCTTC
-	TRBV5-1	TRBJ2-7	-	CASSWVPLRASSYEQYF	TGCGCCAGCAGCTGGGTCCCTTTGCGGGCTAGCTCCTACGAGCAGTACTTC
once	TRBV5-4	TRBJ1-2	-	CASSTRDGRFGGYTF	TGTGCCAGCAGCACCCGGGACGGCCGCTTCGGTGGCTACACCTTC
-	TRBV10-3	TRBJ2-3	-	CAISDRGDTQYF	TGTGCCATCAGTGATCGGGGAGATACGCAGTATTTT
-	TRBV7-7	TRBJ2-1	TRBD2	CASSPGGLAGVDEQFF	TGTGCCAGCAGCCCAGGGGGACTAGCGGGAGTGGATGAGCAGTTCTTC
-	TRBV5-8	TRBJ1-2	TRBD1	CASSFGDREDYGYTF	TGTGCCAGCAGCTTTGGGGACAGGGAGGACTATGGCTACACCTTC
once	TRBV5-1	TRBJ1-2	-	CASSLEAGSRGYTF	TGCGCCAGCAGCTTGGAGGCAGGGAGCAGGGGCTACACCTTC
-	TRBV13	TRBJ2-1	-	CASSWYNEQFF	TGTGCCAGCAGCTGGTACAATGAGCAGTTCTTC
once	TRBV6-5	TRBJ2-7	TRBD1	CASRPPGQSKYEQYF	TGTGCCAGCAGACCCCCGGGACAGTCTAAATACGAGCAGTACTTC
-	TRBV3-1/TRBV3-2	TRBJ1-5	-	CASSLYSNQPQHF	TGTGCCAGCAGCCTATATAGCAATCAGCCCCAGCATTTT
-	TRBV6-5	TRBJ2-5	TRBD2	CASSYSGLERETQYF	TGTGCCAGCAGTTACTCGGGACTAGAGAGAGAGACCCAGTACTTC
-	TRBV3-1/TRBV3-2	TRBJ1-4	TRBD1	CASSQTPGQGNEKLFF	TGTGCCAGCAGCCAAACTCCGGGACAGGGGAATGAAAAACTGTTTTTT
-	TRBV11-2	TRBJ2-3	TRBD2	CASTIRLAGTGDTQYF	TGTGCCAGTACAATCAGACTAGCGGGAACGGGAGATACGCAGTATTTT
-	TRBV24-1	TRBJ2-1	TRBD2	CATRGSGSNEQFF	TGTGCCACCAGGGGGAGCGGGAGTAATGAGCAGTTCTTC
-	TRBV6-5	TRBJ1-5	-	CASSYSGQPQHF	TGTGCCAGCAGTTACTCGGGTCAGCCCCAGCATTTT